This record looks at one TCR beta chain sequence and its context. Its antigen is undetermined. The source of the sample is a study of T cell repertoires in cytomegalovirus infection. Study information: Well-studied HLA-B-restricted CMV epitopes were used in the study alongside recently identified HLA-C-restricted ones.

A single record per CDR3 protein comes from TCRdb applying MiXCR to the reads. The sample contains approximately 500,000 distinct CDR3 sequences, around a third of which appear only once. The receptor's source is a human donor in good health (CMV status not recorded). Some clones in this sample may be carry-over from other donors' samples. The sequencing used cultured PBMCs, collected from culture after CMV antigen stimulation.

In DNA, the CDR3 is TGTGCCAGCAGCGTAGGACAGGGTGACACCATATATTTT. Protein: CASSVGQGDTIYF. The chain recombines TRBV5-4 with TRBJ1-3; 8 bases fit TRBD1. The germline V gene has CDR1 SGHNT and CDR2 YYREEE (reference sequence). V was clipped by 4 bases and J by 8 bases; unmatched bases: 5. This CDR3 is built from 13 residues.